These T cell receptor beta chains were read from a single sample in a study of graft-versus-host responses after intestinal transplantation. Data came from immunoSEQ multiplex PCR; TCRdb stores just in-frame clones and leaves some out. The sample contains fewer than 10,000 clones, approximately 90% of which appear only once. This specimen was PBMCs, taken just under 250 days after intestinal transplant. The source of these receptors is a human patient who received an intestinal transplant, so some T cells may come from the graft donor. Each CDR3 is given with its conserved first and last residue. A D gene is named only where the DNA matches it firmly. The size field is filled for only some rows; it gives once, few, many or a size class.

size: .
V: TRBV9
D: .
J: TRBJ2-1
DNA: TGTGCCAGCAGCGCGGGAGACAGGACGACCTACAATGAGCAGTTCTTC
CDR3: CASSAGDRTTYNEQFF

size: .
V: TRBV13
D: .
J: TRBJ1-2
DNA: TGTGCCAGCAGTGTTACGGGGGCTTGGGGCTACACCTTC
CDR3: CASSVTGAWGYTF

size: few
V: TRBV2
D: TRBD1
J: TRBJ1-2
DNA: TGTGCCAGCAGTTTGGGGACAGGGGTGGCTTATGGCTACACCTTC
CDR3: CASSLGTGVAYGYTF

size: few
V: TRBV10-1
D: .
J: TRBJ2-7
DNA: TGCGCCAGCAGTGAGTTTCTCGGGCCCTCGATGGAGCAGTACTTC
CDR3: CASSEFLGPSMEQYF

size: .
V: TRBV28
D: .
J: TRBJ1-5
DNA: TGTGCCAGCGGGGTAAATAGGGTTAGATATCAGCCCCAGCATTTT
CDR3: CASGVNRVRYQPQHF

size: .
V: TRBV7-8
D: TRBD2
J: TRBJ2-3
DNA: TGTGCCAGCAGCTTAAGAGCGGGAGGGCCTGGCACAGATACGCAGTATTTT
CDR3: CASSLRAGGPGTDTQYF

size: .
V: TRBV9
D: TRBD1
J: TRBJ1-3
DNA: TGTGCCAGCAGCACGGGGACAGTTAGCTCTGGAAACACCATATATTTT
CDR3: CASSTGTVSSGNTIYF

size: .
V: TRBV5-4
D: .
J: TRBJ2-7
DNA: TGTGCCAGCAGCTTGTCGGGGAACTCCTACGAGCAGTACTTC
CDR3: CASSLSGNSYEQYF

size: .
V: TRBV28
D: TRBD1
J: TRBJ1-3
DNA: TGTGCCAGCAGCTTTCTGACAGGGGGTGACTCTGGAAACACCATATATTTT
CDR3: CASSFLTGGDSGNTIYF

size: .
V: TRBV5-8
D: .
J: TRBJ2-5
DNA: TGTGCCAGCAGCTTGGGGGCAGGGCGAGGGGAGACCCAGTACTTC
CDR3: CASSLGAGRGETQYF

size: .
V: TRBV7-2
D: .
J: TRBJ1-5
DNA: TGTGCCAGCAGCTTCGGGACCGAGGGACAGCCCCAGCATTTT
CDR3: CASSFGTEGQPQHF

size: once
V: TRBV5-1
D: TRBD2
J: TRBJ2-1
DNA: TGCGCCAGCAGCCCGGGACTAGCGGACAATGAGCAGTTCTTC
CDR3: CASSPGLADNEQFF

size: .
V: TRBV7-2
D: .
J: TRBJ1-2
DNA: TGTGCCAGCAACTCGAGATGGGCAGGCCTCTATGGCTACACCTTC
CDR3: CASNSRWAGLYGYTF

size: .
V: TRBV4-1
D: .
J: TRBJ1-5
DNA: TGCGCCAGCAGCCAAGACCGGGGGAATCAGCCCCAGCATTTT
CDR3: CASSQDRGNQPQHF

size: .
V: TRBV6-5
D: .
J: TRBJ2-2
DNA: TGTGCCAGCAGTTACGGGGAGAACACCGGGGAGCTGTTTTTT
CDR3: CASSYGENTGELFF

size: few
V: TRBV9
D: .
J: TRBJ1-1
DNA: TGTGCCAGCAGCGTAGGACCGATGAACACTGAAGCTTTCTTT
CDR3: CASSVGPMNTEAFF

size: .
V: TRBV7-9
D: .
J: TRBJ2-1
DNA: TGTGCCAGCAGCTTAGCGGCATCCTACAATGAGCAGTTCTTC
CDR3: CASSLAASYNEQFF

size: .
V: TRBV28
D: TRBD1
J: TRBJ1-4
DNA: TGTGCCAGTGTACAGGGGGTAACTAATGAAAAACTGTTTTTT
CDR3: CASVQGVTNEKLFF

size: .
V: TRBV10-3
D: .
J: TRBJ1-1
DNA: TGTGCCATCAGTGGCCGGGACAACATGAACACTGAAGCTTTCTTT
CDR3: CAISGRDNMNTEAFF

size: .
V: TRBV9
D: TRBD1
J: TRBJ2-7
DNA: TGTGCCAGCAGCTCGGGACAGTTGCCGACCTACGAGCAGTACTTC
CDR3: CASSSGQLPTYEQYF

size: .
V: TRBV6-5
D: .
J: TRBJ2-5
DNA: TGTGCCAGCAGTTCTTTCAGGGTTAGCGAGACCCAGTACTTC
CDR3: CASSSFRVSETQYF

size: .
V: TRBV7-2
D: .
J: TRBJ2-3
DNA: TGTGCCAGCACCTTACTCACAGATACGCAGTATTTT
CDR3: CASTLLTDTQYF

size: .
V: TRBV6-6
D: .
J: TRBJ1-3
DNA: TGTGCCAGCACCGCAGGTAACTCTGGAAACACCATATATTTT
CDR3: CASTAGNSGNTIYF

size: .
V: TRBV5-7
D: .
J: TRBJ1-2
DNA: TGTGCCAGCAGCTTCCCGGGCGGGGCGCGGGGCTACACCTTC
CDR3: CASSFPGGARGYTF

size: .
V: TRBV6-4
D: .
J: TRBJ2-1
DNA: TGTGCCAGCAGTGACTCGAATAGTGGTGAGCAGTTCTTC
CDR3: CASSDSNSGEQFF

size: once
V: TRBV6-4
D: .
J: TRBJ2-2
DNA: TGTGCCAGCAGTGACATCGGCGAGCACACCGGGGAGCTGTTTTTT
CDR3: CASSDIGEHTGELFF

size: .
V: TRBV28
D: .
J: TRBJ2-1
DNA: TGTGCCAGCAGTTTCGGGCGGAATTTATGGCAGTTCTTC
CDR3: CASSFGRNLWQFF

size: .
V: TRBV9
D: .
J: TRBJ2-7
DNA: TGTGCCAGCAGCCCCACCCCCGGACGGTCCTACGAGCAGTACTTC
CDR3: CASSPTPGRSYEQYF

size: .
V: TRBV27
D: TRBD1
J: TRBJ2-1
DNA: TGTGCCAGCAGAGGACAGGGGTCCGGGTACAATGAGCAGTTCTTC
CDR3: CASRGQGSGYNEQFF

size: .
V: TRBV28
D: .
J: TRBJ2-2
DNA: TGTGCCAGCAGGTACCCCTACACCGGGGAGCTGTTTTTT
CDR3: CASRYPYTGELFF

size: .
V: TRBV6-5
D: TRBD2
J: TRBJ2-3
DNA: TGTGCCAGCAGTTACTATGGACTAGGCACAGATACGCAGTATTTT
CDR3: CASSYYGLGTDTQYF

size: .
V: TRBV5-1
D: .
J: TRBJ1-3
DNA: TGCGCCAGCAGCTCCTTTGGGGGGAACTCTGGAAACACCATATATTTT
CDR3: CASSSFGGNSGNTIYF

size: .
V: TRBV28
D: .
J: TRBJ2-6
DNA: TGTGCCAGCAGTTTTGGGGGTTCTGGGGCCAACGTCCTGACTTTC
CDR3: CASSFGGSGANVLTF

size: .
V: TRBV6-5
D: TRBD1
J: TRBJ1-6
DNA: TGTGCCAGCAGTTACAACCAGGGAGGGGGCTCACCCCTCCACTTT
CDR3: CASSYNQGGGSPLHF

size: .
V: TRBV4-1
D: .
J: TRBJ2-5
DNA: TGCGCCAGCAGCCAATATTTAGCCAGGCGACAAGAGACCCAGTACTTC
CDR3: CASSQYLARRQETQYF

size: .
V: TRBV5-6
D: .
J: TRBJ2-2
DNA: TGTGCCAGCAGCTGGGCAGAGAACACCGGGGAGCTGTTTTTT
CDR3: CASSWAENTGELFF

size: .
V: TRBV4-1
D: .
J: TRBJ1-1
DNA: TGCGCCAGCAGCCAGGATCTAGGACAGTTGAACACTGAAGCTTTCTTT
CDR3: CASSQDLGQLNTEAFF

size: .
V: TRBV28
D: .
J: TRBJ1-2
DNA: TGTGCCAGCAGCACACTACGGGCGCATGGCTACACCTTC
CDR3: CASSTLRAHGYTF

size: .
V: TRBV6-4
D: .
J: TRBJ1-6
DNA: TGTGCCAGCAGTGACAGCTCCTATAATTCACCCCTCCACTTT
CDR3: CASSDSSYNSPLHF

size: .
V: TRBV9
D: .
J: TRBJ2-1
DNA: TGTGCCAGCAGCGTAGGTAGCGGCCTGAGGAATGAGCAGTTCTTC
CDR3: CASSVGSGLRNEQFF

size: .
V: TRBV7-8
D: .
J: TRBJ2-7
DNA: TGTGCCAGCAGCTTCGCAAACCGGGGACAAGGGTTCGAGCAGTACTTC
CDR3: CASSFANRGQGFEQYF

size: .
V: TRBV7-9
D: TRBD1
J: TRBJ2-7
DNA: TGTGCCAGCAGCTCACCCAACCGCCGGGACAGGGACCACGAGCAGTACTTC
CDR3: CASSSPNRRDRDHEQYF

size: .
V: TRBV27
D: TRBD2
J: TRBJ2-7
DNA: TGTGCCAGCAGTGTGGGCGGGGGGAACTACGAGCAGTACTTC
CDR3: CASSVGGGNYEQYF

size: .
V: TRBV7-9
D: .
J: TRBJ2-1
DNA: TGTGCCAGCAGCCGCTCGGGCGGCGGGGATGAGCAGTTCTTC
CDR3: CASSRSGGGDEQFF

size: .
V: TRBV19
D: TRBD2
J: TRBJ2-7
DNA: TGTGCCAGTAGTATGGTCGGGAGGCTCCACGAGCAGTACTTC
CDR3: CASSMVGRLHEQYF